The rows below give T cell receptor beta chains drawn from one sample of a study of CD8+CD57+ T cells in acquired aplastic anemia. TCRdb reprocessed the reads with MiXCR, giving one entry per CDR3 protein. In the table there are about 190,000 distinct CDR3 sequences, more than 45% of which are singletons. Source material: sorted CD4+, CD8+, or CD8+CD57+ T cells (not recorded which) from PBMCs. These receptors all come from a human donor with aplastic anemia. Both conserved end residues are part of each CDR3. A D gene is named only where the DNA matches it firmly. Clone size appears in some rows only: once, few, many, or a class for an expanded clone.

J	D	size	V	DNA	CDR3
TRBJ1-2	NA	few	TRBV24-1	TGTACCACCAGTGACCCTGAGGGCTTCTACACCTTC	CTTSDPEGFYTF
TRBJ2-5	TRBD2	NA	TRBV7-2	TGTGCCAGTAGCCCCGGACTAGAAGAGACCCAGTACTTC	CASSPGLEETQYF
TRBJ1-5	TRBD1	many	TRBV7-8	TGTGCCAGCAGCCCACGTACAGGGGTCGTCCCTCCCCTACCCCAGCATTTT	CASSPRTGVVPPLPQHF
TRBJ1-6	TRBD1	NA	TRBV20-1	TGCAGTGCGCAAACAGGGGGGAGTTCACCCCTCCACTTT	CSAQTGGSSPLHF
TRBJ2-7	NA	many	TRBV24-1	TGTGCCACCAGTGATGGGTATCCGGGCAGGGGATACGAGCAGTACTTC	CATSDGYPGRGYEQYF
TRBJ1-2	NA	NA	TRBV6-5	TGTGCCAGCAGTTACAAGGCAGGGAGAGGGGGCTATGGCTACACCTTC	CASSYKAGRGGYGYTF
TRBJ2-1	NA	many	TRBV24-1	TGTGCCACCAGTGATTCACTTGGGGGGAGGTCGTTCTTC	CATSDSLGGRSFF
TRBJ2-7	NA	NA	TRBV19	TGTGCCAGTAGTATTGGCGGGACGGCAAACTACGAGCAGTACTTC	CASSIGGTANYEQYF
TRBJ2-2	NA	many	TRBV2	TGTGCCAGCAGAGAGGGAAGGAACACCGGGGAGCTGTTTTTT	CASREGRNTGELFF
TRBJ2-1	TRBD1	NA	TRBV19	TGTGCCAGTAGTACCCGACAGGGTATCTATGAGCAGTTCTTC	CASSTRQGIYEQFF
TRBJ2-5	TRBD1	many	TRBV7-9	TGTGCCAGCACCGACAGGGTTGGAGAGACCCAGTACTTC	CASTDRVGETQYF
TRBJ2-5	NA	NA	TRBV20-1	TGCAGTGCTAGTTATCCGGACTGGGAGACCCAGTACTTC	CSASYPDWETQYF
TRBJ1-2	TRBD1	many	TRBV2	TGTGCCAGCAGTGAGGGACAGCCTCAGCTCTATGGCTACACCTTC	CASSEGQPQLYGYTF
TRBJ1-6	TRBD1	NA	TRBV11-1	TGTGCCAGCAGCGCACAGGGGCCGGATTCACCCCTCCACTTT	CASSAQGPDSPLHF
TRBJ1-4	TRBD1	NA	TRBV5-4	TGTGCCAGCAGCTTGGGGGCAGGGGGAGAAGAAAAACTGTTTTTT	CASSLGAGGEEKLFF
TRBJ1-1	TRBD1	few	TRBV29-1	TGCAGTACTATTGCCGGGACAGGGGTAACTGAAGCTTTCTTT	CSTIAGTGVTEAFF
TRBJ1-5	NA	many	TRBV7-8	TGTGCCAGCAGCTTCGGACGCATCAGAGGCAATCAGCCCCAGCATTTT	CASSFGRIRGNQPQHF